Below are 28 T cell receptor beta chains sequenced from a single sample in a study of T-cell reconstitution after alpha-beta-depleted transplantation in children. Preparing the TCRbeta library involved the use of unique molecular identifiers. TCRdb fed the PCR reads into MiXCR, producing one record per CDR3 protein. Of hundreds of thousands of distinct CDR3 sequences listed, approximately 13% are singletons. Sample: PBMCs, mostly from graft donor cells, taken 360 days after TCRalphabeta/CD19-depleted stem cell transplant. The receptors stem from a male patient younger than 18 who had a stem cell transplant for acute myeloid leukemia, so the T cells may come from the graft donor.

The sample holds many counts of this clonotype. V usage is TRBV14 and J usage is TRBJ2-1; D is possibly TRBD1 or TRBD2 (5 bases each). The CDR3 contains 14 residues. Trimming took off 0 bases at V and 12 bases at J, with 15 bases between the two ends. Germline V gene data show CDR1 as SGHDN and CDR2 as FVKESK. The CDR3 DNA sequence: TGTGCCAGCAGCCAAGATTTGGGACCTAAGGGGCAGTTCTTC. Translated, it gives CASSQDLGPKGQFF.

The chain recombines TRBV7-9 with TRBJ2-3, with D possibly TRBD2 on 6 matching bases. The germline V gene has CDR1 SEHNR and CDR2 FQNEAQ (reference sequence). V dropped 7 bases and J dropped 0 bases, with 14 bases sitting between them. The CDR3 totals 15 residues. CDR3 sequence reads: CASTVAVSSTDTQYF. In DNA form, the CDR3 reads TGTGCCAGCACCGTAGCGGTCTCTAGCACAGATACGCAGTATTTT.

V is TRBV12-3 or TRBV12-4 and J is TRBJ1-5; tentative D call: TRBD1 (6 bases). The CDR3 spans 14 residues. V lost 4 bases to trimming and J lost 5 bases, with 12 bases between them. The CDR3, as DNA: TGTGCCAGCAGTTCACTTCAGGGGTATCAGCCCCAGCATTTT. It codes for CASSSLQGYQPQHF.

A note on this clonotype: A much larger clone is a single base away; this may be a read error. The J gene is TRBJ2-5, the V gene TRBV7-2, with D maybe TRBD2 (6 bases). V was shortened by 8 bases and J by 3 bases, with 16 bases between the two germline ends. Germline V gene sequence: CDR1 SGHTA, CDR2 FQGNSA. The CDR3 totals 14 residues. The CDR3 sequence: CASGSTTSKETQYF. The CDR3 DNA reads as TGTGCCAGCGGCTCGACTACTAGCAAAGAGACCCAGTACTTC.

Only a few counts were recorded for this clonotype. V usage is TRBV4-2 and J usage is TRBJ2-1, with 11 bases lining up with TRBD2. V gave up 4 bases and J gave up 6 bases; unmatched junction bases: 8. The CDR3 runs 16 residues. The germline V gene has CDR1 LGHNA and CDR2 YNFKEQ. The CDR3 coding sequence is TGTGCCAGCAGCCGCGAACTAGCGGGAGTGAGCAATGAGCAGTTCTTC. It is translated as CASSRELAGVSNEQFF.

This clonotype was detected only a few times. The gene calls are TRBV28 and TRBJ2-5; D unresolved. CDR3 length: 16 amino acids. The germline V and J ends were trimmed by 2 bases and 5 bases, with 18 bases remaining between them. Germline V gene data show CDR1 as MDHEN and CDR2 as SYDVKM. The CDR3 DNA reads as TGTGCCAGCAGTTTAGGAGAATTGCCGCTTTTGGAGACCCAGTACTTC. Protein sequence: CASSLGELPLLETQYF.

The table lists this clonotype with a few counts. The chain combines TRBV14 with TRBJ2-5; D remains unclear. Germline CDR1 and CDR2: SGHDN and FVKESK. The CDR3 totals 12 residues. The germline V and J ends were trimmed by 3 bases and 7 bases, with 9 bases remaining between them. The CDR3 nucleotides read TGTGCCAGCAGCCATATGTCGTGGACCCAGTACTTC. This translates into CASSHMSWTQYF.

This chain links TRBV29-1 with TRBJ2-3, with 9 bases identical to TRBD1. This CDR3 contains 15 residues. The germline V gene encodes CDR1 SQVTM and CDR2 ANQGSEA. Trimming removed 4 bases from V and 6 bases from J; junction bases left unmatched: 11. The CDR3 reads CSVGTRDRVEDTQYF. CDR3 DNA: TGCAGCGTTGGTACGAGGGACAGGGTCGAGGATACGCAGTATTTT.

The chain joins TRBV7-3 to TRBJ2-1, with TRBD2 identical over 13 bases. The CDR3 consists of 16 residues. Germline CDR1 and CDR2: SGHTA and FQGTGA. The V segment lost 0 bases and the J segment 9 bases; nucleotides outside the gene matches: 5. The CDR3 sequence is CASSLTGLAGESEQFF. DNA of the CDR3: TGTGCCAGCAGCTTAACTGGACTAGCGGGAGAGAGTGAGCAGTTCTTC.

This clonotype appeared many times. The CDR3 DNA sequence: TGCAGTGCTAGCGCGCGACAGGCAGACGGTGGGGCCAACGTCCTGACTTTC. This sequence encodes CSASARQADGGANVLTF. The V call is TRBV20-1, the J call TRBJ2-6, with D possibly being TRBD1 (6 bases). Trimming left V 3 bases short and J 3 bases short, with 18 bases between. The CDR3 contains 17 residues. CDR1 and CDR2 from the germline V gene are DFQATT and SNEGSKA (reference sequence).

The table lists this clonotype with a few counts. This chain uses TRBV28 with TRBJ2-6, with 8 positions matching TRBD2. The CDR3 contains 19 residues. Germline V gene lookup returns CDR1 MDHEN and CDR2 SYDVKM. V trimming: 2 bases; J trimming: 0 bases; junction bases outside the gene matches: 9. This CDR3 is CASSLPLAGYSSGANVLTF. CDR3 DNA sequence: TGTGCCAGCAGTTTACCCCTAGCGGGTTACAGCTCTGGGGCCAACGTCCTGACTTTC.

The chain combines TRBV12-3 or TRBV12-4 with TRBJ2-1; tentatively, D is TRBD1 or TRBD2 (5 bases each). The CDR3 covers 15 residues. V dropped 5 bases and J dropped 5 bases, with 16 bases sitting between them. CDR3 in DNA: TGTGCCAGCAGTCCAATCCGGGACGGACACAATGAGCAGTTCTTC. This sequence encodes CASSPIRDGHNEQFF.

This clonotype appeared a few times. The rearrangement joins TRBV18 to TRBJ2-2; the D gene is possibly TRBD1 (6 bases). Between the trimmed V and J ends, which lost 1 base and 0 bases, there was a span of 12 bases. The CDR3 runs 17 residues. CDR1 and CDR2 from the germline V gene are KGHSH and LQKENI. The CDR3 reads CASSPRAGQTNTGELFF. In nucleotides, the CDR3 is TGTGCCAGCTCACCACGGGCCGGACAGACGAACACCGGGGAGCTGTTTTTT.

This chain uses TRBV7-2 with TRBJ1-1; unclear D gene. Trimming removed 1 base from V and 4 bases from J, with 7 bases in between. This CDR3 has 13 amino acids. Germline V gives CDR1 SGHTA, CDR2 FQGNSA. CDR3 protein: CASSLGLFTEAFF. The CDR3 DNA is TGTGCCAGCAGCTTAGGACTTTTCACTGAAGCTTTCTTT.

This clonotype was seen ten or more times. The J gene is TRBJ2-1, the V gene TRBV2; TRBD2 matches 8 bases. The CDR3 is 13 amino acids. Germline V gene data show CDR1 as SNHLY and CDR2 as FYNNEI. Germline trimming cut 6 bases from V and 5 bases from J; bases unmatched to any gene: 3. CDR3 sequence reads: CASSYGGDNEQFF. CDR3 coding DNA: TGTGCCAGCAGCTACGGGGGGGACAATGAGCAGTTCTTC.

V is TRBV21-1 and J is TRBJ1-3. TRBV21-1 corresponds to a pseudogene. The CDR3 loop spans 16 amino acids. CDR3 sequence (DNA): TGTGCCAGCAGCAAAGGAGCGGGAGATCCGGGAAACACCATATATTTT. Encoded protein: CASSKGAGDPGNTIYF.

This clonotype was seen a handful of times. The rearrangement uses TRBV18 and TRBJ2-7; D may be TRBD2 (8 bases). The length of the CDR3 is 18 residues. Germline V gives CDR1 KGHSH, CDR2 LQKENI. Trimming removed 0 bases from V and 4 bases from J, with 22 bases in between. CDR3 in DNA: TGTGCCAGCTCACCACCACGGGGGACAGTGCGGGAGGTATACGAGCAGTACTTC. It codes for CASSPPRGTVREVYEQYF.

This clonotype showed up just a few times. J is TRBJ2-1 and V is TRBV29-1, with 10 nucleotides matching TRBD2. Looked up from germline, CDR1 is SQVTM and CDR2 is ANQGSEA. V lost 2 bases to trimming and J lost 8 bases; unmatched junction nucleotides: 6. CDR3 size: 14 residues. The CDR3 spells CSVESGRAFDEQFF. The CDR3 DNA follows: TGCAGCGTTGAAAGCGGGAGGGCCTTTGATGAGCAGTTCTTC.

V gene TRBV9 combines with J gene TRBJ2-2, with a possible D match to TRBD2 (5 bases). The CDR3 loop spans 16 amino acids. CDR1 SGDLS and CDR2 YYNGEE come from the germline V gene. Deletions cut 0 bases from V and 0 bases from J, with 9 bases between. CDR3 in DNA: TGTGCCAGCAGCGTAGTAACGGGATCGAACACCGGGGAGCTGTTTTTT. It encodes CASSVVTGSNTGELFF.

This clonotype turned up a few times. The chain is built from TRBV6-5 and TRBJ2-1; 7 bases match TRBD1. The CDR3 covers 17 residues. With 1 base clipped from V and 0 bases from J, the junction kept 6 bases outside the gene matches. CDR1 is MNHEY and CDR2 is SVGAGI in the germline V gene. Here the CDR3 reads CASSYLQGSSSYNEQFF. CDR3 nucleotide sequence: TGTGCCAGCAGTTACTTACAGGGGTCGAGCTCCTACAATGAGCAGTTCTTC.

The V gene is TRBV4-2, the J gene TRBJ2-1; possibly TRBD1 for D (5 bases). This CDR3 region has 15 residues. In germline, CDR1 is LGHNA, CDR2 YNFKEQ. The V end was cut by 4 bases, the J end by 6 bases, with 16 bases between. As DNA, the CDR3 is TGTGCCAGCAGCCCCCTGGGGCCACGGATCAATGAGCAGTTCTTC. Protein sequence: CASSPLGPRINEQFF.

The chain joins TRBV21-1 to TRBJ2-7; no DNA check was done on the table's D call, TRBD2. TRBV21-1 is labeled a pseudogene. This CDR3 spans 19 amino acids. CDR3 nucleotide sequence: TGTGCCAGCAGCATTGAGGACAGGGGGACTCGCGGGAGAGCCCGCGAGCAGTACTTC. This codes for CASSIEDRGTRGRAREQYF.

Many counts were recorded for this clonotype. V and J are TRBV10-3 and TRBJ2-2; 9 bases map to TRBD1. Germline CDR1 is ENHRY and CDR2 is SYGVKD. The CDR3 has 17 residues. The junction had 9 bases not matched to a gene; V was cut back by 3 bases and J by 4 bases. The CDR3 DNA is TGTGCCATCAGTGATTACCGGGACAGGGAGGGCACCGGGGAGCTGTTTTTT. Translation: CAISDYRDREGTGELFF.

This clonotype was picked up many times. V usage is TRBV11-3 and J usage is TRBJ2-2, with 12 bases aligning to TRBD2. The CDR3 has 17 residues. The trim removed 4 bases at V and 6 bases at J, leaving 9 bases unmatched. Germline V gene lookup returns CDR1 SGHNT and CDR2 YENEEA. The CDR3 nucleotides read TGTGCCAGCAGCTCTCCGAGACTAGCGGGAGTTCCCGGGGAGCTGTTTTTT. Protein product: CASSSPRLAGVPGELFF.

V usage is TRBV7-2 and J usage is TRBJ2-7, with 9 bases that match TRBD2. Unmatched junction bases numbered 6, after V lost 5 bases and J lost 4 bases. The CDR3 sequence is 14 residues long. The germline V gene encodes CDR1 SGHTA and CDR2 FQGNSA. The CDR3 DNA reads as TGTGCCAGCAGCCGCCTAGCGGGAAGATACGAGCAGTACTTC. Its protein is CASSRLAGRYEQYF.

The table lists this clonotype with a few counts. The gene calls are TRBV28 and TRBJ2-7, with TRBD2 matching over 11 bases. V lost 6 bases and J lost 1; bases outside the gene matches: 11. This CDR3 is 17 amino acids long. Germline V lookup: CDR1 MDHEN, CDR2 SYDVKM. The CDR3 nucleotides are TGTGCCAGCAGCTCACGGAAGGGACTAGCGGCTTCCTACGAGCAGTACTTC. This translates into CASSSRKGLAASYEQYF. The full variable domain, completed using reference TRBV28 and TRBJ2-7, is DVKVTQSSRYLVKRTGEKVFLECVQDMDHENMFWYRQDPGLGLRLIYFSYDVKMKEKGDIPEGYSVSREKKERFSLILESASTNQTSMYLCASSSRKGLAASYEQYFGPGTRLTVT.

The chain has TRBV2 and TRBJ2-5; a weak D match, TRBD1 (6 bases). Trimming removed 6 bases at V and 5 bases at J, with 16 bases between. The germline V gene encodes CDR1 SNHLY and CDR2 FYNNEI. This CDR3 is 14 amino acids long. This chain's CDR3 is CASSYVGGRETQYF. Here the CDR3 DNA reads TGTGCCAGCAGCTACGTAGGGGGTAGGGAGACCCAGTACTTC.

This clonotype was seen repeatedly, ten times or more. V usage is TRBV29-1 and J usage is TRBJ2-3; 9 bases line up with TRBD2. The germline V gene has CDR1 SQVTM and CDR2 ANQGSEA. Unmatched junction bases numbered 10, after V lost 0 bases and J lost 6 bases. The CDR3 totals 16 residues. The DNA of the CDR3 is TGCAGCGTTGAAGATCTTAGGCTAGCGGGAACGGATACGCAGTATTTT. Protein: CSVEDLRLAGTDTQYF.